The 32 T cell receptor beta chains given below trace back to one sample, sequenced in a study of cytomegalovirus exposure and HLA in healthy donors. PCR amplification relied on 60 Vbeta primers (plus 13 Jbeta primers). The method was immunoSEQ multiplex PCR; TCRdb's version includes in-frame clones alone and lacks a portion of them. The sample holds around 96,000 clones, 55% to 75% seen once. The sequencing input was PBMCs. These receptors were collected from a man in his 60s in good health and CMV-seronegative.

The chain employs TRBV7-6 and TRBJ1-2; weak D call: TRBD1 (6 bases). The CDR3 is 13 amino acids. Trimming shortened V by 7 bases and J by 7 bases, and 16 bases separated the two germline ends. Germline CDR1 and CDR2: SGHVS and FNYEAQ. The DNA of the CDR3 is TGTGCCAGCACCCCTGGGACATCGGGTGGCTACACCTTC. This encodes CASTPGTSGGYTF.

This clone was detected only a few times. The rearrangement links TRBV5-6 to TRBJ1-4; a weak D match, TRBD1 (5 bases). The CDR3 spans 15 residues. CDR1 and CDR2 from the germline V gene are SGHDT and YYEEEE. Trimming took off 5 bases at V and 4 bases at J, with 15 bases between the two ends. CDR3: CASSYRGGINEKLFF. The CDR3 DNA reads TGTGCCAGCAGTTACCGGGGGGGAATTAATGAAAAACTGTTTTTT.

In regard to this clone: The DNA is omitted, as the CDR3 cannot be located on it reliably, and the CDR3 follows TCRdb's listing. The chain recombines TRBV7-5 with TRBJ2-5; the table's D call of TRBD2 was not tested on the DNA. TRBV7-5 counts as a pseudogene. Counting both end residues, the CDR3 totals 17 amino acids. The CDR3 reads CVRSLEVGGGIGETQYF.

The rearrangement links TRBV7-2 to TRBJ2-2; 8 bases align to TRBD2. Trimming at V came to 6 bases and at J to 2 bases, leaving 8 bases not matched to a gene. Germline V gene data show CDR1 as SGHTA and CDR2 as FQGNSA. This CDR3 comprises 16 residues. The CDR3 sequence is CASREGSGDNTGELFF. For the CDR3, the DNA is TGTGCCAGCAGGGAGGGTAGCGGGGATAACACCGGGGAGCTGTTTTTT.

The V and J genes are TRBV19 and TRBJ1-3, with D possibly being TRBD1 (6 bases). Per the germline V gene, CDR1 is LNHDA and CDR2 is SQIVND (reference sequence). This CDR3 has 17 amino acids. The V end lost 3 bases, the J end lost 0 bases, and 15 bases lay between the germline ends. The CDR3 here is CASSILDSRFSGNTIYF. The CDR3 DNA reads TGTGCCAGTAGTATTTTGGACAGTCGTTTCTCTGGAAACACCATATATTTT.

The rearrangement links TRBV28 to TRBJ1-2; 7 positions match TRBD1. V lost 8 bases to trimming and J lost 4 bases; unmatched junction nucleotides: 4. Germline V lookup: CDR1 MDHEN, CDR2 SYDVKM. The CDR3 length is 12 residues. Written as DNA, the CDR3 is TGTGCCAGCGACACAGGGGTCTATGGCTACACCTTC. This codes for CASDTGVYGYTF.

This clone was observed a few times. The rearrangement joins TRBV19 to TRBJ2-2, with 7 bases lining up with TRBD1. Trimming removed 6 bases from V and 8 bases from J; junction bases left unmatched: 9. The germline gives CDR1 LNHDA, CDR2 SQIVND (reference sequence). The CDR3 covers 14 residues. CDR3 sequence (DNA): TGTGCCAGTAGGGGGCAGGGGGTTGCGGGGGAGCTGTTTTTT. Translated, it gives CASRGQGVAGELFF.

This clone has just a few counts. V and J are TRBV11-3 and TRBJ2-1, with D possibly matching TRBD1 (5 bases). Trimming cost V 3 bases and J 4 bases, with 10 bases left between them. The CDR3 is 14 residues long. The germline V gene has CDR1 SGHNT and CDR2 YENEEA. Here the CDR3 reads CASSLDNGYNEQFF. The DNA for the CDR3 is TGTGCCAGCAGCTTGGACAATGGATACAATGAGCAGTTCTTC.

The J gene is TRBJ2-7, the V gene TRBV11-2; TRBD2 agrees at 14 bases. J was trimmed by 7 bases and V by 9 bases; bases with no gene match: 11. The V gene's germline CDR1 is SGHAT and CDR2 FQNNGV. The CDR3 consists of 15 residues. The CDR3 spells CASRRGLAGGGEQYF. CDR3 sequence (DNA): TGTGCCAGTCGCAGAGGACTAGCGGGGGGTGGGGAGCAGTACTTC.

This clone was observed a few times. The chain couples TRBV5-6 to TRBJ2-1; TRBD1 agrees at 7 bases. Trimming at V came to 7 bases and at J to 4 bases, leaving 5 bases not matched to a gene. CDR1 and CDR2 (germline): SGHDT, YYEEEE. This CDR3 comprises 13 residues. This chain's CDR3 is CASRDSQYNEQFF. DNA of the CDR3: TGTGCCAGCCGGGACAGCCAATACAATGAGCAGTTCTTC.

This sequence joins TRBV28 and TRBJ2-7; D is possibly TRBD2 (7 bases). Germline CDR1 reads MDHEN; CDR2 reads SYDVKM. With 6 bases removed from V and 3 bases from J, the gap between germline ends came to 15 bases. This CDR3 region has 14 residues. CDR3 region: CASRRKGGHYEQYF. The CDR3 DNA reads TGTGCCAGCAGACGTAAGGGGGGGCACTACGAGCAGTACTTC. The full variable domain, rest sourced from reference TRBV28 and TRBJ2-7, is DVKVTQSSRYLVKRTGEKVFLECVQDMDHENMFWYRQDPGLGLRLIYFSYDVKMKEKGDIPEGYSVSREKKERFSLILESASTNQTSMYLCASRRKGGHYEQYFGPGTRLTVT.

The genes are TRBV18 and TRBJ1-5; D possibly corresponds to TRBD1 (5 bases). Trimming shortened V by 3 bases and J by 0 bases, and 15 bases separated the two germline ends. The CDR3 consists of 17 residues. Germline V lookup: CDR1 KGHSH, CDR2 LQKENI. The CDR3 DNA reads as TGTGCCAGCTCACCCGCGGCCCCGCAGGGTAGCAATCAGCCCCAGCATTTT. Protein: CASSPAAPQGSNQPQHF.

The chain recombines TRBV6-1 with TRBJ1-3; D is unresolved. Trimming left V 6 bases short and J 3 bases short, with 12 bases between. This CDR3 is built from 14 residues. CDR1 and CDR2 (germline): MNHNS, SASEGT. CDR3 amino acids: CASRPRVGGNTIYF. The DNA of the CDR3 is TGTGCCAGCAGACCACGGGTGGGTGGAAACACCATATATTTT.

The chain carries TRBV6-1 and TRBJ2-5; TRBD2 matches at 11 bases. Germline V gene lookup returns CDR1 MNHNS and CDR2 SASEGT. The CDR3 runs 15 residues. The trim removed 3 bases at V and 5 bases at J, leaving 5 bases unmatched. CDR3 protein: CASSEQTSGAETQYF. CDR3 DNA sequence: TGTGCCAGCAGTGAGCAGACTAGCGGGGCGGAGACCCAGTACTTC.

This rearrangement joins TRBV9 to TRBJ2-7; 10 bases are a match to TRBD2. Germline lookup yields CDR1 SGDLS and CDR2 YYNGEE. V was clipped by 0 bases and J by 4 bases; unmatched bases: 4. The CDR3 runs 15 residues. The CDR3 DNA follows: TGTGCCAGCAGCGTAGACCTAGCGGGAGATTACGAGCAGTACTTC. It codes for CASSVDLAGDYEQYF.

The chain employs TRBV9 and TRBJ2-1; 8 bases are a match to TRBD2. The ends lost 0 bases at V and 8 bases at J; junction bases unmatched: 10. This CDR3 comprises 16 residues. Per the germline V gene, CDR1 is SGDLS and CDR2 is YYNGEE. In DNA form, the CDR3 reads TGTGCCAGCAGCGTAGTCGGACTAGCCGGGGGTGATGAGCAGTTCTTC. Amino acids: CASSVVGLAGGDEQFF. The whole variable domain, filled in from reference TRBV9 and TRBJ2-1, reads DSGVTQTPKHLITATGQRVTLRCSPRSGDLSVYWYQQSLDQGLQFLIQYYNGEERAKGNILERFSAQQFPDLHSELNLSSLELGDSALYFCASSVVGLAGGDEQFFGPGTRLTVL.

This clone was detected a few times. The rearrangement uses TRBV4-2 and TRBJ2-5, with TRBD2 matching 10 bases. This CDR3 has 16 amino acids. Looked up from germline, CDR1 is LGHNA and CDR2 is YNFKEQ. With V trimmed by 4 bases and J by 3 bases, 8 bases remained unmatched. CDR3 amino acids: CASSRTIAGGKETQYF. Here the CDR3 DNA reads TGTGCCAGCAGCCGGACGATAGCGGGGGGAAAAGAGACCCAGTACTTC.

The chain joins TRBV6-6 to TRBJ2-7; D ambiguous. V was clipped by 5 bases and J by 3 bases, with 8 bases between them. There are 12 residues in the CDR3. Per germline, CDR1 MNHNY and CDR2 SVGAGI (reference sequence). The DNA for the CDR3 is TGTGCCAGCAGTCCCACAAGCTACGAGCAGTACTTC. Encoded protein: CASSPTSYEQYF.

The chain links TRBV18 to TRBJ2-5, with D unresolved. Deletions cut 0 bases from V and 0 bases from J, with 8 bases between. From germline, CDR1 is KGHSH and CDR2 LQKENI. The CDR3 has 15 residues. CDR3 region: CASSPPIRDQETQYF. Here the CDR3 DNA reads TGTGCCAGCTCACCACCGATACGGGACCAAGAGACCCAGTACTTC.

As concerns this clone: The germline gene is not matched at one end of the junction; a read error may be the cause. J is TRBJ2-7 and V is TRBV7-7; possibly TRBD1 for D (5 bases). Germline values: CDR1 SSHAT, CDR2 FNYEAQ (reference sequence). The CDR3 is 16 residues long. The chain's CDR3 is CASSLKGREGTYEQYF. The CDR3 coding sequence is TGTGCTAGCAGCTTAAAGGGCAGGGAAGGGACCTACGAGCAGTACTTC.

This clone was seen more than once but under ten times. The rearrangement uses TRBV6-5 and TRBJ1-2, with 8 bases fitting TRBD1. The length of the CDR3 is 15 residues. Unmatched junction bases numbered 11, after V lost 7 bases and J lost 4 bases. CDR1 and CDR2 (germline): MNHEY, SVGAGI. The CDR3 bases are TGTGCCAGCACCCTTACCGGGCAGGGGGCCTATGGCTACACCTTC. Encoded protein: CASTLTGQGAYGYTF.

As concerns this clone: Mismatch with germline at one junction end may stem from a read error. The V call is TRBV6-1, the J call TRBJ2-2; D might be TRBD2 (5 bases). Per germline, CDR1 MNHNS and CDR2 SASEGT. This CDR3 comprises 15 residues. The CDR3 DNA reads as TGTGGCAGCAGTGAACCCGGGGCGAACACCGGGGAGCTGTTTTTT. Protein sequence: CGSSEPGANTGELFF.

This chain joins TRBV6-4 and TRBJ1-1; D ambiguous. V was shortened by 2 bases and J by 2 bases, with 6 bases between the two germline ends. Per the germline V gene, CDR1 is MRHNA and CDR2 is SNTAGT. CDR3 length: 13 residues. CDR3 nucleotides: TGTGCCAGCAGTGACCGGGATAACACTGAAGCTTTCTTT. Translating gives CASSDRDNTEAFF.

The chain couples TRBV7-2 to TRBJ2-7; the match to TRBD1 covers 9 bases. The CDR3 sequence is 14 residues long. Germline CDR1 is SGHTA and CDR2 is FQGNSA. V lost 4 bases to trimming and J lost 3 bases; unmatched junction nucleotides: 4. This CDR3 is CASSSDRGFYEQYF. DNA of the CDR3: TGTGCCAGCAGCTCCGACAGGGGGTTCTACGAGCAGTACTTC.

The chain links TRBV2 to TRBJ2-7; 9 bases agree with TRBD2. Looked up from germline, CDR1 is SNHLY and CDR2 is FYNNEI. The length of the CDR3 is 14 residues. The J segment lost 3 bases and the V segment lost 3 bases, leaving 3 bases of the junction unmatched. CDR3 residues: CASSDAGGGYEQYF. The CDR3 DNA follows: TGTGCCAGCAGTGATGCGGGAGGGGGCTACGAGCAGTACTTC.

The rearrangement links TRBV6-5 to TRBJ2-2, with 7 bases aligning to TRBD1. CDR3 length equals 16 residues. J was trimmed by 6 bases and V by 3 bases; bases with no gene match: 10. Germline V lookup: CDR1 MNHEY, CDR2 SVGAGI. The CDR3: CASSYFTGVAAGELFF. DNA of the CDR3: TGTGCCAGCAGTTATTTCACAGGGGTTGCCGCCGGGGAGCTGTTTTTT.

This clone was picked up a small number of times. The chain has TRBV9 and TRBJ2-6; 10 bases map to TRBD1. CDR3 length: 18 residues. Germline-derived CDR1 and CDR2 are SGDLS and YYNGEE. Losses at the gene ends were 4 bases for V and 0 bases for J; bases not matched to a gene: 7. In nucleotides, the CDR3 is TGTGCCAGCAGCCTGGGACAGGGGACGTACTCTGGGGCCAACGTCCTGACTTTC. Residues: CASSLGQGTYSGANVLTF.

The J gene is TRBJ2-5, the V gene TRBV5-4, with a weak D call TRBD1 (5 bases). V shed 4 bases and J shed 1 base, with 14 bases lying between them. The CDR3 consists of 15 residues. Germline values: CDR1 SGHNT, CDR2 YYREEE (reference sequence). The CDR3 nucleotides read TGTGCCAGCAGCCCTAGACAGACCTTCCAAGAGACCCAGTACTTC. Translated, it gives CASSPRQTFQETQYF. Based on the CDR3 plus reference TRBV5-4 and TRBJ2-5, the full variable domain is ETGVTQSPTHLIKTRGQQVTLRCSSQSGHNTVSWYQQALGQGPQFIFQYYREEENGRGNFPPRFSGLQFPNYSSELNVNALELDDSALYLCASSPRQTFQETQYFGPGTRLLVL.

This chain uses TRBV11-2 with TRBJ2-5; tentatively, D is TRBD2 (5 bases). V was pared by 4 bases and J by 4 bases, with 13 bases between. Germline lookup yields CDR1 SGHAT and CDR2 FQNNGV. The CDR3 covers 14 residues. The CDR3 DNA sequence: TGTGCCAGCAGCTGGAGAGGGTTTATAGAGACCCAGTACTTC. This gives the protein CASSWRGFIETQYF.

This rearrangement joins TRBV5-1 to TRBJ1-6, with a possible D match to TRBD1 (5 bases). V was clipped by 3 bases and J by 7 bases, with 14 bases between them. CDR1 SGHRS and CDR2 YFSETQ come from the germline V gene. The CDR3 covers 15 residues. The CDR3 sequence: CASSSRSRGNSPLHF. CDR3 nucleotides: TGCGCCAGCAGCTCCCGGTCCCGGGGGAATTCACCCCTCCACTTT.

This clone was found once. The CDR3 sequence is CASSRLAGSVPDTQYF. The CDR3 bases are TGTGCCAGTAGCAGACTAGCGGGGTCTGTCCCAGATACGCAGTATTTT. The chain combines TRBV19 with TRBJ2-3; 11 nucleotides align to TRBD2. Germline assignment: CDR1 LNHDA and CDR2 SQIVND (reference sequence). This CDR3 has 16 residues. Trimming removed 6 bases from V and 4 bases from J; junction bases left unmatched: 9.

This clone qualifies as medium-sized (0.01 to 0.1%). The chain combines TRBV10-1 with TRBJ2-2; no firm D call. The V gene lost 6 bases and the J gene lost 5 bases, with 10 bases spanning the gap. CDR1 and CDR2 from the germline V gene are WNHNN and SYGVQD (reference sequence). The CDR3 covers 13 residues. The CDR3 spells CASSATATGELFF. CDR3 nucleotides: TGCGCCAGCAGCGCGACTGCGACCGGGGAGCTGTTTTTT.